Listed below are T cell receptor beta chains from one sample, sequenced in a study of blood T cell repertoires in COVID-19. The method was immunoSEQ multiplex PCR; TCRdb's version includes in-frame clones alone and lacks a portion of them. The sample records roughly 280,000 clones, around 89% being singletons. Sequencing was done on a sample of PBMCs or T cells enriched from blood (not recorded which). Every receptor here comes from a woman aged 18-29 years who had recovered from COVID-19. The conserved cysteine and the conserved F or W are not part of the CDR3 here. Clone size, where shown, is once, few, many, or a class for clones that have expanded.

cdr3_aa: ASSYSGAQQETQY
v_call: TRBV6-5
j_call: TRBJ2-5
clone_size: -
cdr3_length: 13

cdr3_aa: ASSPPSGQGDTQY
v_call: TRBV18
j_call: TRBJ2-3
clone_size: once
cdr3_length: 13

cdr3_aa: AISESRTVLNYGYT
v_call: TRBV10-3
j_call: TRBJ1-2
clone_size: -
cdr3_length: 14

cdr3_aa: ASSLTTSGGYNEQF
v_call: TRBV4-1
j_call: TRBJ2-1
clone_size: -
cdr3_length: 14

cdr3_aa: ASSPMRELARD
v_call: TRBV6-5
j_call: TRBJ2-5
clone_size: -
cdr3_length: 11

cdr3_aa: ASSQDGRTQY
v_call: TRBV3-1/TRBV3-2
j_call: TRBJ2-5
clone_size: -
cdr3_length: 10

cdr3_aa: ASRIPGTGGTEAF
v_call: TRBV5-1
j_call: TRBJ1-1
clone_size: -
cdr3_length: 13

cdr3_aa: ASAGQGNTEAF
v_call: TRBV19
j_call: TRBJ1-1
clone_size: -
cdr3_length: 11

cdr3_aa: ASSPGQGAYEQY
v_call: TRBV19
j_call: TRBJ2-7
clone_size: once
cdr3_length: 12

cdr3_aa: SVGRDYGYT
v_call: TRBV29-1
j_call: TRBJ1-2
clone_size: -
cdr3_length: 9

cdr3_aa: AVSQGLYVSDTQY
v_call: TRBV10-3
j_call: TRBJ2-3
clone_size: -
cdr3_length: 13

cdr3_aa: ASSEGQNSPLH
v_call: TRBV2
j_call: TRBJ1-6
clone_size: -
cdr3_length: 11

cdr3_aa: ASTDSGSSV
v_call: TRBV6-5
j_call: TRBJ1-1
clone_size: -
cdr3_length: 9

cdr3_aa: ASSPLEKSNYGYT
v_call: TRBV5-1
j_call: TRBJ1-2
clone_size: -
cdr3_length: 13

cdr3_aa: ASSQGGGSLSYEQY
v_call: TRBV14
j_call: TRBJ2-7
clone_size: -
cdr3_length: 14

cdr3_aa: ASSPLADSINEKLF
v_call: TRBV18
j_call: TRBJ1-4
clone_size: -
cdr3_length: 14

cdr3_aa: ASSFGQINQPQH
v_call: TRBV7-2
j_call: TRBJ1-5
clone_size: -
cdr3_length: 12

cdr3_aa: ASSEWGVFTDTQY
v_call: TRBV2
j_call: TRBJ2-3
clone_size: -
cdr3_length: 13

cdr3_aa: ASSLGISGGPSTDTQY
v_call: TRBV11-2
j_call: TRBJ2-3
clone_size: once
cdr3_length: 16

cdr3_aa: ASSLGSNSNYGYT
v_call: TRBV5-4
j_call: TRBJ1-2
clone_size: -
cdr3_length: 13

cdr3_aa: ASSLVSKNTEAF
v_call: TRBV27
j_call: TRBJ1-1
clone_size: -
cdr3_length: 12

cdr3_aa: ASSVDREGGAF
v_call: TRBV9
j_call: TRBJ1-1
clone_size: -
cdr3_length: 11

cdr3_aa: ASSNSVGAGELF
v_call: TRBV19
j_call: TRBJ2-2
clone_size: -
cdr3_length: 12

cdr3_aa: ASSPEGNGEQF
v_call: TRBV5-1
j_call: TRBJ2-1
clone_size: -
cdr3_length: 11

cdr3_aa: ASSLERMNTEAF
v_call: TRBV5-1
j_call: TRBJ1-1
clone_size: -
cdr3_length: 12

cdr3_aa: ASRSHGGANQPQH
v_call: TRBV6-5
j_call: TRBJ1-5
clone_size: -
cdr3_length: 13

cdr3_aa: ASSQAGAGGNTIY
v_call: TRBV4-2
j_call: TRBJ1-3
clone_size: -
cdr3_length: 13

cdr3_aa: ASSEILFTYEQY
v_call: TRBV2
j_call: TRBJ2-7
clone_size: -
cdr3_length: 12

cdr3_aa: ASSAQGARSSETQY
v_call: TRBV6-1
j_call: TRBJ2-5
clone_size: -
cdr3_length: 14